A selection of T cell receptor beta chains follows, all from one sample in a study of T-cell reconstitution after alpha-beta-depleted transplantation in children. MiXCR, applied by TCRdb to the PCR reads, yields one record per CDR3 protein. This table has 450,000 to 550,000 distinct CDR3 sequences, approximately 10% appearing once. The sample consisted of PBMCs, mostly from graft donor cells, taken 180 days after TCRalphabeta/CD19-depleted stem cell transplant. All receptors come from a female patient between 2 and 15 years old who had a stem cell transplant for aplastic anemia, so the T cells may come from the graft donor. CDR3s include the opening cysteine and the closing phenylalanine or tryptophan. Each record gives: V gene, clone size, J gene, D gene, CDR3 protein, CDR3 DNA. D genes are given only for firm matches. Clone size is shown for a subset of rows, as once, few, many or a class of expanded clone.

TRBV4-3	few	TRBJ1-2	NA	CASSQELRIDYGYTF	TGCGCCAGCAGCCAAGAGTTACGGATAGACTATGGCTACACCTTC
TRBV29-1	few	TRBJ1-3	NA	CSVAVIQNTIYF	TGCAGCGTTGCGGTTATTCAAAACACCATATATTTT
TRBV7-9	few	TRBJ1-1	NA	CASSLITGQEAFF	TGTGCCAGCAGCTTAATCACCGGACAGGAAGCTTTCTTT
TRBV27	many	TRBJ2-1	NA	CASSLSALKTYNEQFF	TGTGCCAGCAGTTTATCGGCCCTCAAGACCTACAATGAGCAGTTCTTC
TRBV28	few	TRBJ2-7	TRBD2	CASSNPGLAYEQYF	TGTGCCAGCAGTAACCCGGGACTAGCCTACGAGCAGTACTTC
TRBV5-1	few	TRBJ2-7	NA	CASSYNPTPSYEQYF	TGCGCCAGCAGCTACAACCCAACACCGTCCTACGAGCAGTACTTC
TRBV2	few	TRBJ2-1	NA	CASSLRENPYNEQFF	TGTGCCAGCAGTCTCCGGGAGAACCCCTACAATGAGCAGTTCTTC
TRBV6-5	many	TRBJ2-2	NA	CASSYSKVGGTGELFF	TGTGCCAGCAGTTACTCGAAAGTGGGAGGAACCGGGGAGCTGTTTTTT
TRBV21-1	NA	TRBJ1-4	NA	CASSKPGGNEKLFF	TGTGCCAGCAGCAAGCCCGGGGGAAATGAAAAACTGTTTTTT
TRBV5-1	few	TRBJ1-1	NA	CASHDRLNTEAFF	TGCGCCAGCCACGACAGGCTGAACACTGAAGCTTTCTTT
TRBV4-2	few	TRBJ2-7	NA	CASSQGPLSYEQYF	TGTGCCAGCAGCCAAGGACCACTCTCCTACGAGCAGTACTTC
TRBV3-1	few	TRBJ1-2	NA	CASSPDTVYGYTF	TGTGCCAGCAGCCCCGACACGGTCTATGGCTACACCTTC
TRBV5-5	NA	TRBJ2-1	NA	CASSFLGAEYNEQFF	TGTGCCAGCAGCTTCTTAGGGGCCGAATACAATGAGCAGTTCTTC
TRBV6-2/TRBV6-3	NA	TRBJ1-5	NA	CASSRTVKHDQPQHF	TGTGCCAGCAGTCGGACAGTAAAGCACGATCAGCCCCAGCATTTT
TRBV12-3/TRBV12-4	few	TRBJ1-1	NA	CASSTGPSRRKNTEAFF	TGTGCCAGCAGTACGGGTCCTAGCCGAAGAAAGAACACTGAAGCTTTCTTT
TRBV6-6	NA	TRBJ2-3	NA	CASSLQGLDTQYF	TGTGCCAGCAGCCTACAGGGCTTAGATACGCAGTATTTT
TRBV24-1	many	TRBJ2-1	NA	CATSDGHRDWYNEQFF	TGTGCCACCAGTGATGGACACAGAGATTGGTACAATGAGCAGTTCTTC
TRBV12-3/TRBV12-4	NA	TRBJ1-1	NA	CASPPEGVTEAFF	TGTGCCAGCCCTCCGGAAGGGGTAACTGAAGCTTTCTTT
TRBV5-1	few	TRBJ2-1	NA	CASSLTGFPSYNEQFF	TGCGCCAGCAGCTTAACAGGGTTCCCGTCCTACAATGAGCAGTTCTTC
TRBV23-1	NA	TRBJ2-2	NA	CASKLAPVGELFF	TGCGCCAGCAAACTAGCCCCCGTCGGGGAGCTGTTTTTT
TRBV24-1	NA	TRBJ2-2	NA	CATSGSTAGTGELFF	TGTGCCACCAGTGGGTCGACTGCGGGCACCGGGGAGCTGTTTTTT
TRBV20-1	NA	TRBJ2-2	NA	CSAMGNTGELFF	TGCAGTGCTATGGGGAACACCGGGGAGCTGTTTTTT
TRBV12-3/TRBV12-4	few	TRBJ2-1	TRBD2	CASSRLPGTSGSYNEQFF	TGTGCCAGCAGCCGTCTCCCCGGGACTAGCGGATCCTACAATGAGCAGTTCTTC
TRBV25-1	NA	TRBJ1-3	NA	CASRPSLARGRPSGNTIYF	TGTGCCAGCAGACCGTCCCTCGCGAGGGGCAGACCCTCTGGAAACACCATATATTTT
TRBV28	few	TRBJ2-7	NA	CASTRSSYEQYF	TGTGCCAGCACGAGGAGTTCCTACGAGCAGTACTTC
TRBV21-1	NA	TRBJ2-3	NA	CASSKASARTDTQYF	TGTGCCAGCAGCAAAGCTAGCGCCCGCACAGATACGCAGTATTTT
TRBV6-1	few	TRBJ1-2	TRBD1	CASSPDRVTNYGYTF	TGTGCCAGCAGTCCAGACAGGGTAACTAACTATGGCTACACCTTC
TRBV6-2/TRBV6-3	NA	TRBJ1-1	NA	CASSLVEWDTEAFF	TGTGCCAGCAGTCTCGTCGAGTGGGACACTGAAGCTTTCTTT
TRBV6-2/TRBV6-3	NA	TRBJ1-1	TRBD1	CASSYLGQVRTEAFF	TGTGCCAGCAGTTATTTGGGACAGGTACGGACTGAAGCTTTCTTT
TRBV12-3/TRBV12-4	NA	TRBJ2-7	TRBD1	CASSGPGQGYEQYF	TGTGCCAGCAGCGGACCGGGACAGGGCTACGAGCAGTACTTC
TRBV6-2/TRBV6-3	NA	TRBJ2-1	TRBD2	CASSPGTSGGYNEQFF	TGTGCCAGCAGTCCAGGGACTAGCGGAGGCTACAATGAGCAGTTCTTC
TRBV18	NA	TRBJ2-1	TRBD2	CASSPLTSGSSYNEQFF	TGTGCCAGCTCACCTTTGACTAGCGGGAGCTCCTACAATGAGCAGTTCTTC
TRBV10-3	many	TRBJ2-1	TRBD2	CAISQGTSGSIQQFF	TGTGCCATCAGCCAGGGGACTAGCGGGTCGATTCAGCAGTTCTTC
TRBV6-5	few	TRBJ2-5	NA	CASSYSVWGTQYF	TGTGCCAGCAGTTACTCGGTATGGGGGACCCAGTACTTC
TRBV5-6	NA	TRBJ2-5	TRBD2	CASSSPGLAGEEKGTQYF	TGTGCCAGCAGCTCACCGGGACTAGCGGGAGAAGAGAAAGGGACCCAGTACTTC
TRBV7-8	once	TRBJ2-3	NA	CASSLRDGGDTQYF	TGTGCCAGCAGCTTAAGAGACGGAGGAGATACGCAGTATTTT
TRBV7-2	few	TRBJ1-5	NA	CASSAWGAGSNQPQHF	TGTGCCAGCAGCGCTTGGGGAGCGGGAAGCAATCAGCCCCAGCATTTT
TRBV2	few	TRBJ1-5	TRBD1	CASSIRGRESNQPQHF	TGTGCCAGCAGCATCAGGGGGCGCGAGAGCAATCAGCCCCAGCATTTT
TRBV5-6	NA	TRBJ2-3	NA	CASSLEILRDTQYF	TGTGCCAGCAGCTTGGAAATTTTACGGGATACGCAGTATTTT
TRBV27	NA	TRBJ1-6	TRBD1	CASSSPWTGPNSPLHF	TGTGCCAGCAGTTCGCCCTGGACAGGCCCCAATTCACCCCTCCACTTT
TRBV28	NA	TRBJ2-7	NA	CASSRGSPYEQYF	TGTGCCAGCAGTCGTGGCTCCCCCTACGAGCAGTACTTC
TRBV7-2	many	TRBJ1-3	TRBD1	CASSFTGGSGNTIYF	TGTGCCAGCAGCTTTACAGGGGGCTCTGGAAACACCATATATTTT
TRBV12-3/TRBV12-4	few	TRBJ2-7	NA	CASSFWGTSYEQYF	TGTGCCAGCAGTTTCTGGGGCACCTCCTACGAGCAGTACTTC
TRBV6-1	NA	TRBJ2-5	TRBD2	CASRERDAETQYF	TGTGCCAGCAGGGAGCGGGATGCCGAGACCCAGTACTTC
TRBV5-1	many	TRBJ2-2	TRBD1	CASSLAPDRGYTGELFF	TGCGCCAGCAGCTTGGCCCCCGACAGGGGATACACCGGGGAGCTGTTTTTT
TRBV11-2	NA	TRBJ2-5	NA	CASSLAPERQETQYF	TGTGCCAGCAGCTTAGCCCCCGAGCGACAAGAGACCCAGTACTTC
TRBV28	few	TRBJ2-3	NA	CASSPRRTGDTQYF	TGTGCCAGCAGCCCTAGGAGGACCGGGGATACGCAGTATTTT
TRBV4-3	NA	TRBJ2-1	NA	CASSQLSGSSYNVQFF	TGCGCCAGCAGCCAATTAAGCGGAAGCTCCTACAATGTGCAGTTCTTC
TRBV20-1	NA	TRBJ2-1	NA	CCARLWGTGGSYNEQFF	TGCTGTGCTAGACTGTGGGGTACTGGCGGCTCCTACAATGAGCAGTTCTTC
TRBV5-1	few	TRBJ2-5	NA	CASSLGAVLQETQYF	TGCGCCAGCAGCTTAGGAGCGGTCCTTCAAGAGACCCAGTACTTC
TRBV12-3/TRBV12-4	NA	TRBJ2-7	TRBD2	CASTLGRETYEQYF	TGTGCCAGCACCTTAGGGAGGGAAACCTACGAGCAGTACTTC
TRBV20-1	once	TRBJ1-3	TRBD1	CSARDRARNTIYF	TGCAGTGCACGCGACAGGGCTCGAAACACCATATATTTT
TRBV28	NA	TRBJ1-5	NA	CASRIPGLQPQHF	TGTGCCAGCAGGATACCGGGACTGCAGCCCCAGCATTTT
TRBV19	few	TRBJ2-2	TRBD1	CASSLGQELTGELFF	TGTGCCAGTAGTCTCGGACAGGAGCTCACCGGGGAGCTGTTTTTT
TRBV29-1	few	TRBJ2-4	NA	CSVGQAVDIQYF	TGCAGCGTTGGACAGGCGGTGGACATTCAGTACTTC
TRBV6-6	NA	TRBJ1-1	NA	CASSWWSSEAFF	TGTGCCAGCAGTTGGTGGAGTTCTGAAGCTTTCTTT
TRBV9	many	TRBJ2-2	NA	CASSVAGGGNTGELFF	TGTGCCAGCAGCGTCGCAGGGGGAGGAAACACCGGGGAGCTGTTTTTT
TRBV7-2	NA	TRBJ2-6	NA	CASSQEKAGANVLTF	TGTGCCAGCAGCCAGGAGAAAGCTGGGGCCAACGTCCTGACTTTC
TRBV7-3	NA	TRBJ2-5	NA	CASSSRRTETQYF	TGTGCCAGCAGCTCAAGGCGGACAGAGACCCAGTACTTC